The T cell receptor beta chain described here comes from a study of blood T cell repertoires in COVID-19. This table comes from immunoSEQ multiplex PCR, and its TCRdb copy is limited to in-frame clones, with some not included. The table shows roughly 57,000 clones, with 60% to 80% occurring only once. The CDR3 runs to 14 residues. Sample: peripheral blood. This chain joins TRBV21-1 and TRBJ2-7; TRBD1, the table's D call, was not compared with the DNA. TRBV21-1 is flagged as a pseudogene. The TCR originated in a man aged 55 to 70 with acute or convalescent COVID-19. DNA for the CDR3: TGTGCCAGCCCCCTCGGGACACACGCCTACGAGCAGTACTTC. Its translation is CASPLGTHAYEQYF.